This T cell receptor beta chain was captured by sequencing in a study of T cell responses to AZD1222 COVID-19 vaccine. Findings and caveats of the study: Females made up more of the donors, who were largely white British, and clonal diversity may have come out too low. The reported proportion of spike-specific TCRs targeting unmutated variant regions was nearly half. Sampled repertoires all dated from after the peak T cell response.

The CDR3 sequence is 16 residues long. Per germline, CDR1 SGHVS and CDR2 FNYEAQ. Germline trimming cut 3 bases from V and 2 bases from J; bases unmatched to any gene: 5. Clones were sequenced by immunoSEQ multiplex PCR, and TCRdb holds only the in-frame ones, with some missing. The top ten hold approximately 5.5% of the sample, which has tens of thousands of clones, roughly 94% seen once. On this clone: The antigen remains unidentified.

The sequence was obtained from an adult in good health. Sequencing was performed on peripheral blood, taken on day 0 of AZD1222 vaccination. The chain recombines TRBV7-6 with TRBJ2-1, with 9 nucleotides matching TRBD1. The CDR3 reads CASSFSGQGPYNEQFF. CDR3 in DNA: TGTGCCAGCAGCTTCTCGGGACAGGGCCCCTACAATGAGCAGTTCTTC. Using reference TRBV7-6 and TRBJ2-1 for the parts outside the CDR3, the full variable domain is GAGVSQSPRYKVTKRGQDVALRCDPISGHVSLYWYRQALGQGPEFLTYFNYEAQQDKSGLPNDRFSAERPEGSISTLTIQRTEQRDSAMYRCASSFSGQGPYNEQFFGPGTRLTVL.